The entry that follows covers one T cell receptor beta chain sequence. Its antigen is currently unknown. Germline V gene lookup returns CDR1 SGHRS and CDR2 YFSETQ. The CDR3 length is 13 residues. Trimming stripped 2 bases from V and 2 bases from J, with 8 bases between. As for time point: cycle 4 day 1 (C4D1), after less than seven weeks of nivolumab. Autologous stem cell transplantation was followed by relapse in every patient, and brentuximab vedotin exposure varied. The best responses consisted of complete response, partial response or progressive disease. The entry originates in a study of PD-1 blockade in classical Hodgkin lymphoma. General observations from the study: Healthy donors reportedly exceeded newly diagnosed patients in baseline TCR diversity. Exclusion removed patients who began nivolumab under 1 year after ASCT.

Sequencing was performed with immunoSEQ multiplex PCR; in TCRdb, only in-frame clones are kept and a portion is missing. The repertoire holds roughly 56,000 clones, with about 85% as singletons. This TCR derives from a human donor with classical Hodgkin lymphoma. The V call is TRBV5-1, the J call TRBJ2-7, with a tentative D call TRBD1 (5 bases). This material consisted of peripheral blood mononuclear cells (PBMCs), taken before the fourth cycle of nivolumab. DNA of the CDR3: TGCGCCAGCAGCTTTCTACAGGCCTACGAGCAGTACTTC. Protein product: CASSFLQAYEQYF.